The clone carrying this T cell receptor beta chain was seen just once. This CDR3 region has 13 residues. Germline CDR1 reads MNHEY; CDR2 reads SMNVEV (reference sequence). V was shortened by 4 bases and J by 8 bases, with 11 bases between the two germline ends. In the original processing: Amplifying reference gene primers gave estimates of nucleated cell counts. TCRdb keeps only in-frame clones here, not all; method: immunoSEQ multiplex PCR. V, J and clone size are those of that table, while D and trimming were read from the DNA. This table has approximately 16,000 clones, 85% to 90% appearing once. This sample is drawn from a study of blood T cell repertoires in COVID-19. On the study more broadly: Acute-phase and convalescent COVID-19 samples originated in the United States, Italy and Spain. From T cells, B-cell-depleted T cells, or PBMCs came the material, which was cDNA or gDNA.

The clonotype was recovered from a woman aged 70-85 years in a cohort sampled during active or convalescent COVID-19. The chain is built from TRBV27 and TRBJ1-4; D is ambiguous. The specimen sequenced was peripheral blood. The CDR3 DNA is TGTGCCAGCAGTTGGAGGGAGGGCGAAAAACTGTTTTTT. This codes for CASSWREGEKLFF.